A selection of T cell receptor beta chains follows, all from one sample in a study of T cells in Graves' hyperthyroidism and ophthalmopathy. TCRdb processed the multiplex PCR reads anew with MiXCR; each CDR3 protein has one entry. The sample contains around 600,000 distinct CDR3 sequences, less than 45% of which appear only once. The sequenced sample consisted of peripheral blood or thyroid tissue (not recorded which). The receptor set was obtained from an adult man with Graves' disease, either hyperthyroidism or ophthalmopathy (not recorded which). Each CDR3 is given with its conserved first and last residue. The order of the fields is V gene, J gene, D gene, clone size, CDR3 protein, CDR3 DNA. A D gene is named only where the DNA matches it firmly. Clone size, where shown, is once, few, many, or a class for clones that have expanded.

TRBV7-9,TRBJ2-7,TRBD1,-,CASSVVGRGYEQYF,TGTGCCAGCAGCGTTGTGGGCAGGGGGTACGAGCAGTACTTC
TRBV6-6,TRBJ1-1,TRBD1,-,CASTTGDGTEAFF,TGTGCCAGCACAACAGGGGATGGCACTGAAGCTTTCTTT
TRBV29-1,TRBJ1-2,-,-,CSVEDGIYGYTF,TGCAGCGTTGAAGATGGGATATATGGCTACACCTTC
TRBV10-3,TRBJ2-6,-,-,CATSELSSGANVLTF,TGTGCCACCAGTGAGCTGAGCTCTGGGGCCAACGTCCTGACTTTC
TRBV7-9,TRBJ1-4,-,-,CASSAGETNEKLFF,TGTGCCAGCTCGGCAGGGGAAACTAATGAAAAACTGTTTTTT
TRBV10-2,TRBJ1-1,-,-,CASVKTDGGTEAFF,TGCGCCAGCGTTAAAACCGACGGCGGGACTGAAGCTTTCTTT
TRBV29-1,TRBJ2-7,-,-,CSVVPPWGSVEQYF,TGCAGCGTTGTCCCGCCGTGGGGTTCTGTCGAGCAGTACTTC
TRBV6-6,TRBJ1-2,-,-,CASSYSSGSGYTF,TGTGCCAGCAGTTACTCGTCTGGCAGCGGCTACACCTTC
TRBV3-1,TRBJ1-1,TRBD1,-,CASSPGTGGAEAFF,TGTGCCAGCAGCCCCGGGACAGGGGGCGCGGAAGCTTTCTTT
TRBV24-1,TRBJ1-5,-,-,CATSDTGDGVPQHF,TGTGCCACCAGTGATACCGGGGATGGAGTGCCCCAGCATTTT
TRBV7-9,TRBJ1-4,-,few,CASSLEGWNEKLFF,TGTGCCAGCAGCTTAGAGGGTTGGAATGAAAAACTGTTTTTT
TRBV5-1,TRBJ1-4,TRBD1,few,CASSRDRVGTEKLFF,TGCGCCAGCAGCCGGGACAGGGTTGGAACTGAAAAACTGTTTTTT
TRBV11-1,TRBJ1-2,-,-,CASSLDAGDIGYTF,TGTGCCAGCAGCTTAGACGCAGGGGATATTGGCTACACCTTC
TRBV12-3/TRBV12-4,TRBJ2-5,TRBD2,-,CASSLASGAGGQETQYF,TGTGCCAGCAGTTTAGCTTCGGGGGCGGGAGGACAAGAGACCCAGTACTTC
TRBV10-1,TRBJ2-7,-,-,CASLRRPGEDYEQYF,TGCGCCAGCCTCCGGAGGCCCGGGGAGGATTACGAGCAGTACTTC
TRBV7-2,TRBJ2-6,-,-,CASSLRDAYVLTF,TGTGCCAGCAGCCTTCGGGACGCCTACGTCCTGACTTTC
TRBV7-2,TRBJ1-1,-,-,CASSLMVRGNTEAFF,TGTGCCAGCAGCCTAATGGTGCGGGGGAACACTGAAGCTTTCTTT
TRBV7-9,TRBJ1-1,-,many,CASSLITEAFF,TGTGCCAGCAGCTTGATTACTGAAGCTTTCTTT
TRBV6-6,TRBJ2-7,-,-,CASSDWQGLYEQYF,TGTGCCAGCAGTGACTGGCAGGGGTTGTACGAGCAGTACTTC
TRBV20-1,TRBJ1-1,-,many,CSAGGSMNTEAFF,TGCAGTGCCGGGGGGAGCATGAACACTGAAGCTTTCTTT
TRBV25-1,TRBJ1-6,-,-,CASSLGTSNSPLHF,TGTGCCAGCAGTTTGGGGACCTCCAATTCACCCCTCCACTTT
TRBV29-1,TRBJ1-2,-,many,CSGLQGFHGYTF,TGCAGCGGTCTACAGGGTTTTCATGGCTACACCTTC
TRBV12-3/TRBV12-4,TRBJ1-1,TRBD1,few,CASRETGGPTEAFF,TGTGCCAGCAGGGAGACAGGGGGCCCCACTGAAGCTTTCTTT
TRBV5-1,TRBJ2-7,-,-,CASSPGPGSYEQYF,TGCGCCAGCAGCCCGGGGCCAGGATCCTACGAGCAGTACTTC
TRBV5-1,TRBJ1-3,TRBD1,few,CASSWRPGGSGNTIYF,TGCGCCAGCAGCTGGCGACCAGGGGGCTCTGGAAACACCATATATTTT
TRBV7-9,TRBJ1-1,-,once,CASSQVSGQNTEAFF,TGCGCCAGCAGCCAAGTAAGTGGCCAGAACACTGAAGCTTTCTTT
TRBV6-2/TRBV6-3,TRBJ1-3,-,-,CASSYLRPGSSGNTIYF,TGTGCCAGCAGTTACTTACGTCCCGGAAGCTCTGGAAACACCATATATTTT
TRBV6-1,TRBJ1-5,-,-,CASSEHAGMSNQPQHF,TGTGCCAGCAGTGAACATGCAGGAATGAGCAATCAGCCCCAGCATTTT
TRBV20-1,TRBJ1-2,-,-,CSAKDRNYGYTF,TGCAGTGCTAAGGACCGTAACTATGGCTACACCTTC
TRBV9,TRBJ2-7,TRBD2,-,CASSGGGGLAGEQYF,TGTGCCAGCAGCGGAGGTGGGGGGTTAGCGGGAGAGCAGTACTTC
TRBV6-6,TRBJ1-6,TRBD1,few,CASSYSRRQGFSPLHF,TGTGCCAGCAGTTACTCGAGGAGACAGGGGTTTTCACCCCTCCACTTT
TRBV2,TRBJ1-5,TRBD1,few,CASSEVRDRGSQPQHF,TGTGCCAGCAGTGAAGTGAGGGACAGGGGTAGCCAGCCCCAGCATTTT
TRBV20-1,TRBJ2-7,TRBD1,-,CSARETGRNYEQYF,TGCAGTGCTAGAGAGACAGGGCGGAACTACGAGCAGTACTTC